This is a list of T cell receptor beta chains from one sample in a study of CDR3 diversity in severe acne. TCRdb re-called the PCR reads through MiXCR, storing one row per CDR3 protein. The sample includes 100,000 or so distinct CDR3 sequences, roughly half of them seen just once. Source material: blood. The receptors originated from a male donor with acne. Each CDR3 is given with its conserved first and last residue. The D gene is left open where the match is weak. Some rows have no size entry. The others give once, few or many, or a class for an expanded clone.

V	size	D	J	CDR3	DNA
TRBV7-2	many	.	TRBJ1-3	CASSWTDSGNTIYF	TGTGCCAGCAGCTGGACAGATTCTGGAAACACCATATATTTT
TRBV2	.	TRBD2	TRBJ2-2	CASSDTPAGVGELFF	TGTGCCAGCAGTGACACACCAGCGGGAGTGGGGGAGCTGTTTTTT
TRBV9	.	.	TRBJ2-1	CASSVNNEQFF	TGTGCCAGCAGCGTTAACAATGAGCAGTTCTTC
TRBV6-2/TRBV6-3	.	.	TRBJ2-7	CASSQDYVDEQYF	TGTGCCAGCTCCCAAGATTATGTCGACGAGCAGTACTTC
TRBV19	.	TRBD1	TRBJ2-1	CASKRGTGEDNEQFF	TGTGCCAGTAAACGGGGGACAGGGGAAGACAATGAGCAGTTCTTC
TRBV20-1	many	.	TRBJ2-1	CSATTGGGLNEQFF	TGCAGTGCTACGACAGGAGGGGGTCTCAATGAGCAGTTCTTC
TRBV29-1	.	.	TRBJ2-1	CSGSTYNEQFF	TGCAGCGGGAGTACCTACAATGAGCAGTTCTTC
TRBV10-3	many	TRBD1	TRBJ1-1	CAISEEGDRGYTEAFF	TGTGCCATCAGTGAGGAGGGGGACAGGGGATACACTGAAGCTTTCTTT
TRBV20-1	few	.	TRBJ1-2	CSANLFSGGDRETRSGSYTF	TGCAGTGCTAACCTGTTTAGCGGGGGAGATAGAGAGACCCGTTCTGGAAGCTACACCTTC
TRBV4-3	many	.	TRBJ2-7	CASSQDLGRAYEQYF	TGCGCCAGCAGCCAAGATCTTGGGAGAGCCTACGAGCAGTACTTC
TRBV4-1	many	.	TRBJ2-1	CASSQDHGGEQFF	TGCGCCAGCAGCCAAGATCACGGTGGTGAGCAGTTCTTC
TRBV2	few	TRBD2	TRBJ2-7	CASSGTSAEQGQYF	TGTGCCAGCAGTGGGACTAGCGCGGAGCAAGGGCAGTACTTC
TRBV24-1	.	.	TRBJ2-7	CATSGPGAYDQYF	TGTGCCACCAGTGGACCCGGGGCCTACGACCAGTACTTC
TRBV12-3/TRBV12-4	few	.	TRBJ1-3	CASRPTFVSGNTIYF	TGTGCCAGCAGACCAACATTCGTCTCTGGAAACACCATATATTTT
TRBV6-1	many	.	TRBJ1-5	CASSEWELSNQPQHF	TGTGCCAGCAGTGAGTGGGAGCTGAGCAATCAGCCCCAGCATTTT
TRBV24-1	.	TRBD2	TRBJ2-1	CATSAQREVYNEQFF	TGTGCCACCAGTGCGCAGCGGGAGGTCTACAATGAGCAGTTCTTC
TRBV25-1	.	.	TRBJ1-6	CASSAGRSRPWAPLHF	TGTGCCAGCAGTGCCGGGCGCAGTAGGCCCTGGGCGCCCCTCCACTTT
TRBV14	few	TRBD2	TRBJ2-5	CASSQVWKAGADETQYF	TGTGCCAGCAGCCAAGTTTGGAAAGCGGGAGCCGACGAGACCCAGTACTTC
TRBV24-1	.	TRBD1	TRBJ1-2	CATSDYKRTGTNYGYTF	TGTGCCACCAGTGATTATAAAAGGACAGGAACTAACTATGGCTACACCTTC
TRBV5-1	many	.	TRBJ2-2	CASSVTLRNTGELFF	TGCGCCAGCTCAGTGACACTCCGAAACACCGGGGAGCTGTTTTTT
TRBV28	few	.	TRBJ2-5	CASTSLGQETQYF	TGTGCCAGCACCTCACTAGGGCAGGAGACCCAGTACTTC
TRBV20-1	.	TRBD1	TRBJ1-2	CSARDYRDSANYGYTF	TGCAGTGCTAGAGATTACAGGGACAGTGCTAACTATGGCTACACCTTC
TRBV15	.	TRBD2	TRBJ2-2	CATSRTSGITGELFF	TGTGCCACCAGCAGGACTAGCGGGATTACCGGGGAGCTGTTTTTT
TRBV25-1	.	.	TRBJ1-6	CASSEYNDFNSPLHF	TGTGCCAGCAGTGAATATAATGATTTTAATTCACCCCTCCACTTT
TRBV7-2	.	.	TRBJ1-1	CASSLELLMNTEAFF	TGTGCCAGCAGCTTAGAGCTGCTGATGAACACTGAAGCTTTCTTT
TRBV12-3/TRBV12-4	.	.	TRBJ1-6	CASTCLRGGASPLYF	TGTGCCAGCACCTGCCTAAGAGGCGGGGCGTCACCCCTCTACTTT
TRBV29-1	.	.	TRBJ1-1	CSVEVAGLNTEAFF	TGCAGCGTTGAAGTGGCGGGTTTGAACACTGAAGCTTTCTTT
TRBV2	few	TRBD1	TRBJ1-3	CASSDLGQGPGGLSGNTIYF	TGTGCCAGCAGTGATTTAGGACAGGGACCCGGCGGACTCTCTGGAAACACCATATATTTT
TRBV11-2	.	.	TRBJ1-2	CASSPVGPTEGGRNYGYTF	TGTGCCAGCAGCCCCGTAGGGCCCACGGAGGGCGGACGTAACTATGGCTACACCTTC
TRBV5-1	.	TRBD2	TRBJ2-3	CASSRGLAGPPDTQYF	TGCGCCAGCAGCAGGGGACTAGCGGGACCTCCAGATACGCAGTATTTT
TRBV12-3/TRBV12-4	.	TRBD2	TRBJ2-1	CASSLSGTSGVYNEQFF	TGTGCCAGCAGTTTGTCCGGGACTAGCGGGGTATACAATGAGCAGTTCTTC
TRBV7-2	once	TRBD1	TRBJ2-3	CASSQRDRGSIRDTQYF	TGTGCCAGCAGCCAACGGGACAGGGGGAGCATCAGAGATACGCAGTATTTT
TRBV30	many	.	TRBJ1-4	CAWSLGAANEKLFF	TGTGCCTGGAGTCTGGGGGCGGCTAATGAAAAACTGTTTTTT
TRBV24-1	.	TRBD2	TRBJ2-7	CATGGSGSYEQYF	TGTGCCACCGGGGGTAGCGGGTCCTACGAGCAGTACTTC
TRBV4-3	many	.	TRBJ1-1	CASSQDLRWTEAFF	TGCGCCAGCAGCCAAGATCTAAGGTGGACTGAAGCTTTCTTT
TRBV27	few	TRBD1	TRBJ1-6	CASRSGQEFGSPLHF	TGTGCCAGCAGGTCGGGACAGGAATTTGGTTCACCCCTCCACTTT
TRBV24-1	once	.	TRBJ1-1	CATSDWQGYMGTEAFF	TGTGCCACCAGTGATTGGCAGGGCTATATGGGGACTGAAGCTTTCTTT
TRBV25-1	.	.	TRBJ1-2	CASSSRRRDYGYTF	TGTGCCAGCAGTTCCAGGAGGCGGGACTATGGCTACACCTTC
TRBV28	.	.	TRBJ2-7	CASSSSLTGPYEQYF	TGTGCCAGCAGCTCATCTCTGACAGGCCCCTACGAGCAGTACTTC
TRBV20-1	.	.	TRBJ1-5	CSARTVQREYSNQPQHF	TGCAGTGCTAGAACGGTGCAGCGGGAATATAGCAATCAGCCCCAGCATTTT
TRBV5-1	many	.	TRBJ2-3	CASSLGTGRVPTDTQYF	TGCGCCAGCAGCTTGGGGACTGGAAGGGTACCCACAGATACGCAGTATTTT
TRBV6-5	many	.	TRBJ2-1	CASRDGRGFYNEQFF	TGTGCCAGCAGGGATGGGAGGGGGTTTTACAATGAGCAGTTCTTC
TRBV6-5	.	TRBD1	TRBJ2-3	CASSEDVTGGTDTQYF	TGTGCCAGCAGTGAAGATGTGACAGGGGGCACAGATACGCAGTATTTT
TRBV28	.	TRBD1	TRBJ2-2	CASSSDRGYTGELFF	TGTGCCAGCAGTTCGGACAGGGGGTACACCGGGGAGCTGTTTTTT
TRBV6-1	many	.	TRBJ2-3	CASSYGQFTDTQYF	TGTGCCAGCAGCTACGGACAGTTCACAGATACGCAGTATTTT
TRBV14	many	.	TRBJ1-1	CASSGSGREAFF	TGTGCCAGCAGCGGGTCTGGCCGCGAAGCTTTCTTT
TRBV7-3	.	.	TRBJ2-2	CASSFMSGELFF	TGTGCCAGCAGCTTTATGTCCGGGGAGCTGTTTTTT
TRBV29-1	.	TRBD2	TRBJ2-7	CSVEDAGGEQYF	TGCAGCGTTGAAGACGCGGGGGGCGAGCAGTACTTC
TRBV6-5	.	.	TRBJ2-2	CASSLGGGSPGELFF	TGTGCCAGCAGTCTAGGGGGTGGGTCGCCCGGGGAGCTGTTTTTT
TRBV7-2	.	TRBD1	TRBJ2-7	CASSSRQGKNEQYF	TGTGCCAGCAGCTCAAGACAGGGGAAGAACGAGCAGTACTTC
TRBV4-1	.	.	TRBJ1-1	CASSQDSFSTEAFF	TGCGCCAGCAGCCAAGATAGCTTTTCTACTGAAGCTTTCTTT